One sample yielded the 29 T cell receptor beta chains listed below, sequenced in a study of blood T cell repertoires in COVID-19. Assay used: immunoSEQ multiplex PCR; TCRdb lists only in-frame clones, some missing. The table lists 110,000 to 150,000 clones, approximately 85% of them singletons, with less than 4.5% in the top ten. The sample comprised peripheral blood. The receptor set was obtained from a woman older than 75 with acute or convalescent COVID-19.

This sequence joins TRBV18 and TRBJ1-6; D is possibly TRBD1 (5 bases). Germline assignment: CDR1 KGHSH and CDR2 LQKENI. The CDR3 length is 17 residues. The V end lost 0 bases, the J end lost 6 bases, and 15 bases lay between the germline ends. CDR3 amino acids: CASSPPAGKIANSPLHF. In DNA, the CDR3 is TGTGCCAGCTCACCACCGGCAGGGAAGATCGCTAATTCACCCCTCCACTTT.

The rearrangement links TRBV24-1 to TRBJ2-3, with D tentatively TRBD1 (6 bases). Germline values: CDR1 KGHDR, CDR2 SFDVKD. This CDR3 has 15 residues. V lost 2 bases and J 4 bases, leaving 12 bases between the germline ends. The chain's CDR3 is CATSDWGRQPDTQYF. CDR3 DNA: TGTGCCACCAGTGATTGGGGGCGCCAACCAGATACGCAGTATTTT.

The chain joins TRBV5-1 to TRBJ2-3; D possibly corresponds to TRBD1 (6 bases). The CDR3 is 15 residues long. Deletions cut 1 base from V and 1 base from J, with 10 bases between. Germline V gene data show CDR1 as SGHRS and CDR2 as YFSETQ. CDR3: CASSLSAGGTDTQYF. Here the CDR3 DNA reads TGCGCCAGCAGCTTGTCGGCAGGGGGCACAGATACGCAGTATTTT.

V usage is TRBV5-6 and J usage is TRBJ1-3; D uncertain. The germline CDR1 and CDR2 sequences are SGHDT and YYEEEE. The CDR3 covers 16 residues. V was pared by 2 bases and J by 1 base, with 13 bases between. CDR3 sequence (DNA): TGTGCCAGCAGCTTCGCTCCGGTAGAGTCTGGAAACACCATATATTTT. It yields the protein CASSFAPVESGNTIYF.

The V gene is TRBV14, the J gene TRBJ2-1; the match to TRBD2 covers 12 bases. V gave up 2 bases and J gave up 7 bases; unmatched junction bases: 3. CDR1 and CDR2 from the germline V gene are SGHDN and FVKESK. This CDR3 region has 15 residues. The CDR3 nucleotides are TGTGCCAGCAGCCAACTAGCGGGGGGGCCAAATGAGCAGTTCTTC. Protein: CASSQLAGGPNEQFF.

This rearrangement joins TRBV10-3 to TRBJ2-1; 8 bases line up with TRBD2. CDR3 length: 14 residues. With V trimmed by 10 bases and J by 9 bases, 14 bases remained unmatched. Germline lookup yields CDR1 ENHRY and CDR2 SYGVKD. This chain's CDR3 is CATLAGVAGSEQFF. In DNA form, the CDR3 reads TGTGCCACCCTGGCAGGAGTAGCGGGAAGTGAGCAGTTCTTC.

This clone was counted once. This chain connects TRBV21-1 to TRBJ2-4; whether TRBD2, the table's D call, matches the DNA was not checked. TRBV21-1 is termed a pseudogene. The CDR3 runs 17 residues. CDR3 coding DNA: TGTGCCAGCAGCAAAGATGGTAGCGGGGTCGTAAAAAACATTCAGTACTTC. Translating it yields CASSKDGSGVVKNIQYF.

V and J are TRBV2 and TRBJ2-3, with 12 bases fitting TRBD2. With V trimmed by 1 base and J by 13 bases, 12 bases remained unmatched. The CDR3 is 16 residues long. Germline lookup yields CDR1 SNHLY and CDR2 FYNNEI. This CDR3 reads CASSEVSSASGGVEYF. CDR3 DNA: TGTGCCAGCAGTGAAGTGTCTTCGGCTAGCGGGGGGGTTGAGTATTTT.

This clone was observed a single time. The rearrangement joins TRBV28 to TRBJ2-5, with D maybe TRBD2 (5 bases). CDR1 is MDHEN, CDR2 SYDVKM, per germline. Trimming took 5 bases from V and 10 from J, leaving 11 bases between them. The CDR3 has 11 amino acids. CDR3 region: CASSKTRGQYF. In DNA form, the CDR3 reads TGTGCCAGCAGTAAAACCCGGGGCCAGTACTTC. The variable domain in full, with the rest retrieved from reference TRBV28 and TRBJ2-5, is DVKVTQSSRYLVKRTGEKVFLECVQDMDHENMFWYRQDPGLGLRLIYFSYDVKMKEKGDIPEGYSVSREKKERFSLILESASTNQTSMYLCASSKTRGQYFGPGTRLLVL.

The rearrangement joins TRBV14 to TRBJ2-7; D may be TRBD1 (5 bases). The CDR3 length is 17 residues. Germline-derived CDR1 and CDR2 are SGHDN and FVKESK. V lost 1 base and J 0 bases, leaving 16 bases between the germline ends. The CDR3 sequence: CASSQGGTGHSSYEQYF. DNA of the CDR3: TGTGCCAGCAGCCAAGGCGGCACAGGTCATAGCTCCTACGAGCAGTACTTC.

J is TRBJ2-3 and V is TRBV5-4, with TRBD2 identical over 8 bases. The germline CDR1 and CDR2 sequences are SGHNT and YYREEE (reference sequence). CDR3 length: 16 amino acids. V gave up 4 bases and J gave up 0 bases; unmatched junction bases: 7. The CDR3 bases are TGTGCCAGCAGCCCGGGGACTAGTCCTAGCACAGATACGCAGTATTTT. Protein sequence: CASSPGTSPSTDTQYF.

This rearrangement joins TRBV11-2 to TRBJ2-7, with D possibly matching TRBD2 (6 bases). Germline assignment: CDR1 SGHAT and CDR2 FQNNGV. V lost 3 bases and J lost 3, with 12 bases in between. This CDR3 comprises 14 residues. The CDR3 nucleotides read TGTGCCAGCAGCTTCGGCGGGGCCTACTACGAGCAGTACTTC. This codes for CASSFGGAYYEQYF. Full variable domain (rest looked up from reference TRBV11-2 and TRBJ2-7): EAGVAQSPRYKIIEKRQSVAFWCNPISGHATLYWYQQILGQGPKLLIQFQNNGVVDDSQLPKDRFSAERLKGVDSTLKIQPAKLEDSAVYLCASSFGGAYYEQYFGPGTRLTVT.

In this sample, this clone turned up a few times. This chain links TRBV28 with TRBJ1-1; 8 bases line up with TRBD1. Losses at the gene ends were 6 bases for V and 5 bases for J; bases not matched to a gene: 8. CDR1 is MDHEN, CDR2 SYDVKM, per germline. The CDR3 extends over 14 amino acids. Written as DNA, the CDR3 is TGTGCCAGCAGCCTCAGGGGGCAAGGAACTGAAGCTTTCTTT. Protein: CASSLRGQGTEAFF.

The CDR3 loop reads CASSQLGDNEQFF. The DNA of the CDR3 is TGTGCCAGCAGTCAACTAGGAGACAATGAGCAGTTCTTC. V usage is TRBV6-5 and J usage is TRBJ2-1; TRBD2 might be the D (5 bases). Per germline, CDR1 MNHEY and CDR2 SVGAGI. V was pared by 5 bases and J by 5 bases, with 10 bases between. This CDR3 region has 13 residues.

This clone was observed once. The V gene is TRBV20-1, the J gene TRBJ1-2; TRBD1 might be the D (6 bases). The germline gives CDR1 DFQATT, CDR2 SNEGSKA (reference sequence). Trimming took 3 bases from V and 4 from J, leaving 15 bases between them. The length of the CDR3 is 14 residues. CDR3 in amino acids: CSASSSGVSYGYTF. The DNA of the CDR3 is TGCAGTGCTAGTAGTTCAGGGGTGAGCTATGGCTACACCTTC.

This chain connects TRBV9 to TRBJ2-2; maybe TRBD2 (6 bases). Germline CDR1 reads SGDLS; CDR2 reads YYNGEE. The CDR3 sequence is 15 residues long. With 4 bases removed from V and 2 bases from J, the gap between germline ends came to 12 bases. The CDR3 loop reads CASSMGTFNTGELFF. The CDR3 DNA is TGTGCCAGCAGCATGGGGACTTTTAACACCGGGGAGCTGTTTTTT.

In this sample, this clone turned up once. This chain uses TRBV5-1 with TRBJ2-7; a possible D gene is TRBD1 (6 bases). CDR3 length equals 13 residues. The germline V and J ends were trimmed by 7 bases and 2 bases, with 13 bases remaining between them. Germline-derived CDR1 and CDR2 are SGHRS and YFSETQ. The DNA for the CDR3 is TGCGCCAGCTACCGGGACAACACCTACGAGCAGTACTTC. Translating gives CASYRDNTYEQYF.

J is TRBJ2-1 and V is TRBV5-5, with TRBD2 identical over 8 bases. CDR3 length: 15 amino acids. Germline CDR1 SGHKS, CDR2 YYEKEE (reference sequence). The V gene end was trimmed by 4 bases and the J gene end by 0 bases; junction bases not matched to a gene: 3. The CDR3 sequence is CASSQSGSSYNEQFF. The CDR3 coding sequence is TGTGCCAGCAGCCAGAGCGGGAGCTCCTACAATGAGCAGTTCTTC.

This clone was counted only a few times. The chain uses TRBV6-8 and TRBJ2-2; D perhaps matches TRBD1 (6 bases). Germline-derived CDR1 and CDR2 are MNHGY and SAAAGT. Between the trimmed V and J ends, which lost 5 bases and 2 bases, there was a span of 9 bases. This CDR3 has 14 residues. DNA of the CDR3: TGTGCCAGCAGTCTGGACAGAAACACCGGGGAGCTGTTTTTT. Translation: CASSLDRNTGELFF.

V is TRBV19 and J is TRBJ1-4, with D tentatively TRBD1 (6 bases). Trimming left V 5 bases short and J 8 bases short, with 12 bases between. Germline CDR1 LNHDA, CDR2 SQIVND (reference sequence). This CDR3 has 13 amino acids. The CDR3 protein is CASSVDSGEKLFF. CDR3 DNA sequence: TGTGCCAGTAGTGTGGACAGTGGCGAAAAACTGTTTTTT.

The genes are TRBV19 and TRBJ2-3; 7 nucleotides align to TRBD1. V lost 4 bases and J lost 1; bases outside the gene matches: 8. The CDR3 has 16 residues. Germline V gene data show CDR1 as LNHDA and CDR2 as SQIVND (reference sequence). CDR3 nucleotide sequence: TGTGCCAGTAGTACCCTAGGACAGGAAGGCACAGATACGCAGTATTTT. This translates into CASSTLGQEGTDTQYF.

The V and J genes are TRBV28 and TRBJ2-4; weak D call: TRBD2 (5 bases). Germline CDR1 MDHEN, CDR2 SYDVKM. The CDR3 is 15 amino acids. Trimming stripped 4 bases from V and 0 bases from J, with 10 bases between. CDR3 DNA sequence: TGTGCCAGCAGTTCACCCGGGGAAGCCAAAAACATTCAGTACTTC. It yields the protein CASSSPGEAKNIQYF. Filled out from reference TRBV28 and TRBJ2-4, the complete variable domain reads DVKVTQSSRYLVKRTGEKVFLECVQDMDHENMFWYRQDPGLGLRLIYFSYDVKMKEKGDIPEGYSVSREKKERFSLILESASTNQTSMYLCASSSPGEAKNIQYFGAGTRLSVL.

V and J are TRBV24-1 and TRBJ2-3; possibly TRBD2 for D (6 bases). This CDR3 has 13 amino acids. With 10 bases removed from V and 2 bases from J, the gap between germline ends came to 12 bases. Germline V gives CDR1 KGHDR, CDR2 SFDVKD. The CDR3 sequence: CATGPGLTDTQYF. The CDR3 bases are TGTGCCACTGGCCCGGGACTCACAGATACGCAGTATTTT.

The V call is TRBV6-4, the J call TRBJ2-1; tentatively, D is TRBD2 (7 bases). V dropped 3 bases and J dropped 2 bases, with 11 bases sitting between them. In germline, CDR1 is MRHNA, CDR2 SNTAGT. The CDR3 sequence is 15 residues long. The DNA for the CDR3 is TGTGCCAGCAGTGAAGAAGGGGGGGCCTACAATGAGCAGTTCTTC. It codes for CASSEEGGAYNEQFF.

The chain couples TRBV6-1 to TRBJ2-3, with 7 bases lining up with TRBD2. Germline V gene data show CDR1 as MNHNS and CDR2 as SASEGT. This CDR3 comprises 15 residues. V was clipped by 2 bases and J by 3 bases; unmatched bases: 5. Here the CDR3 reads CASSEFVGGTDTQYF. The CDR3 DNA reads as TGTGCCAGCAGTGAATTTGTGGGGGGGACAGATACGCAGTATTTT.

This sequence joins TRBV11-2 and TRBJ2-1; unclear D gene. CDR3 length equals 18 residues. The germline V gene has CDR1 SGHAT and CDR2 FQNNGV. The V end lost 2 bases, the J end lost 0 bases, and 17 bases lay between the germline ends. CDR3 sequence (DNA): TGTGCCAGCAGCTTATTTCCTAGTACCTTTAGCTCCTACAATGAGCAGTTCTTC. Protein sequence: CASSLFPSTFSSYNEQFF.

The chain employs TRBV7-6 and TRBJ2-5; no firm D call. V was clipped by 7 bases and J by 1 base, with 10 bases between them. The CDR3 length is 13 residues. Per the germline V gene, CDR1 is SGHVS and CDR2 is FNYEAQ. The CDR3 DNA reads as TGTGCCAGCAACCCCTCCGGCCAAGAGACCCAGTACTTC. Amino acid sequence: CASNPSGQETQYF.

This chain uses TRBV12-3 or TRBV12-4 with TRBJ2-5; 7 bases agree with TRBD2. CDR3 length equals 13 residues. V lost 1 base to trimming and J lost 9 bases; unmatched junction nucleotides: 5. CDR3 in DNA: TGTGCCAGCAGTTTAGAGCGGGGCGGGGCCCAGTACTTC. Encoded protein: CASSLERGGAQYF.

The chain's CDR3 is CASSGHSVDNEQFF. The CDR3 DNA follows: TGTGCCAGCAGCGGCCATAGCGTCGACAATGAGCAGTTCTTC. This rearrangement joins TRBV11-3 to TRBJ2-1; tentative D call: TRBD2 (5 bases). CDR3 length: 14 amino acids. Looked up from germline, CDR1 is SGHNT and CDR2 is YENEEA. The V end was cut by 5 bases, the J end by 5 bases, with 13 bases between.